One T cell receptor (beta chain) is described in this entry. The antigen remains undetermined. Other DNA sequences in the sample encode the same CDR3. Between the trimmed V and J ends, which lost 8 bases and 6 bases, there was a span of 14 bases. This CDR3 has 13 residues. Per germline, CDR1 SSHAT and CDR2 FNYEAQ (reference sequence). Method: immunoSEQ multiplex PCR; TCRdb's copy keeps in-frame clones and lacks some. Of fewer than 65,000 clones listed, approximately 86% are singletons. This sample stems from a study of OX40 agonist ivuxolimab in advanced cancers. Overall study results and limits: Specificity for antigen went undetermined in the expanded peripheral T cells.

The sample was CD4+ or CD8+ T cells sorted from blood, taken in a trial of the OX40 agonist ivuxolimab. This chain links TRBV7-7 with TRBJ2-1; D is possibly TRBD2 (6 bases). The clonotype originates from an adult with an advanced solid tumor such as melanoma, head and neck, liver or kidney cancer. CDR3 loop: CASSLGGVNEQFF. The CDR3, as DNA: TGTGCCAGCTCACTGGGAGGCGTCAATGAGCAGTTCTTC.